This TCR beta chain was recovered during a study of human T cells and chemical hapten exposure. Overall study context: The variation in per-sample TCR yields arose mainly from small differences in pooled library volumes. Whole-study results and caveats: The number of TCRs above 1 in 1000 frequency did not change after DPC sensitization.

This clonotype has a count of ten or more. Its cognate antigen is unknown. The time point is: healthy volunteer bleed at 6 weeks. The template was total RNA from unfractionated whole blood. Library preparation tagged each individual cDNA molecule with a unique molecular identifier. In the study's own analysis: Samples contained a median of roughly 93,000 TCRs, with a range of about 23,224 to 700,000. TCRdb analysed the RACE reads with MiXCR anew, one entry per CDR3 protein. The V and J calls and clone size are TCRdb's, not the authors'. The sample consists of about 37,000 distinct CDR3 sequences, 4.5% to 5.5% of them appearing once. The CDR3 is 16 amino acids. Germline V gene lookup returns CDR1 LNHDA and CDR2 SQIVND (reference sequence). V shed 10 bases and J shed 6 bases, with 27 bases lying between them.

Sequencing used whole blood. This sequence joins TRBV19 and TRBJ1-2, with unresolved D. This TCR was recovered from a human donor in good health. Some clones in this sample may be carry-over from other donors' samples. The CDR3 loop reads CATLRSRTSSLDGYTF. CDR3 coding DNA: TGTGCCACCCTACGCAGCCGGACCTCTTCCCTCGATGGCTACACCTTC.